The 15 T cell receptor beta chains below all came from one sample that was sequenced in a study of blood T cell repertoires in COVID-19. Some clones are missing from TCRdb's copy, which holds only in-frame ones; the method was immunoSEQ multiplex PCR. Of some 120,000 clones in the sample, about 88% were seen once. The sequenced sample was peripheral blood. These receptor sequences come from a human donor in a cohort sampled during active COVID-19.

The rearrangement links TRBV3-1 (or the pseudogene TRBV3-2) to TRBJ2-5; the match to TRBD2 covers 10 bases. J gave up 1 base and V 1 base, and 6 bases lay outside the gene matches. This CDR3 spans 17 amino acids. CDR1 and CDR2 (germline): LGHDT, YNNKEL (reference sequence). CDR3 loop: CASSQVAAGGPQETQYF. The CDR3 nucleotides read TGTGCCAGCAGCCAAGTGGCAGCGGGGGGGCCCCAAGAGACCCAGTACTTC.

The chain employs TRBV15 and TRBJ2-7; D possibly corresponds to TRBD2 (5 bases). The CDR3 length is 17 residues. Germline V gives CDR1 LNHNV, CDR2 YYDKDF (reference sequence). V lost 1 base and J lost 3, with 19 bases in between. The CDR3 region is CATSRVEGTGFLYEQYF. Here the CDR3 DNA reads TGTGCCACCAGCAGAGTAGAGGGTACGGGGTTCCTCTACGAGCAGTACTTC.

J is TRBJ2-5 and V is TRBV29-1, with 11 nucleotides matching TRBD2. Trimming at V came to 4 bases and at J to 3 bases, leaving 10 bases not matched to a gene. Germline-derived CDR1 and CDR2 are SQVTM and ANQGSEA. This CDR3 is built from 16 residues. The CDR3 region has the DNA TGCAGCGTTGTAGGGGGACTAGCGGAATTTAAAGAGACCCAGTACTTC. This codes for CSVVGGLAEFKETQYF.

The gene calls are TRBV5-1 and TRBJ2-1, with D unclear. Looked up from germline, CDR1 is SGHRS and CDR2 is YFSETQ. Trimming took 0 bases from V and 7 from J, leaving 11 bases between them. The CDR3 totals 14 residues. CDR3 sequence reads: CASSLDLADNEQFF. In DNA, the CDR3 is TGCGCCAGCAGCTTGGACCTGGCGGATAATGAGCAGTTCTTC.

This chain uses TRBV6-5 with TRBJ2-7, with 7 bases fitting TRBD1. Germline assignment: CDR1 MNHEY and CDR2 SVGAGI. The V gene end was trimmed by 9 bases and the J gene end by 2 bases; junction bases not matched to a gene: 10. This CDR3 has 14 amino acids. The CDR3 protein is CASTSRTGTYEQYF. The DNA for the CDR3 is TGTGCCAGTACGTCCCGGACAGGCACCTACGAGCAGTACTTC.

V is TRBV13 and J is TRBJ2-7; 7 positions match TRBD2. This CDR3 comprises 15 residues. Germline CDR1 and CDR2: PRHDT and FYEKMQ (reference sequence). The V and J ends lost 2 bases and 6 bases, in that order; junction bases with no gene match: 10. The CDR3 nucleotides read TGTGCCAGCAGCTTACGTCCAGGGACGGGGGGCGAGCAGTACTTC. The encoded protein is CASSLRPGTGGEQYF.

The CDR3 bases are TGTGCCAGCAGCCAACAGAAGGGCACAGATACGCAGTATTTT. Protein sequence: CASSQQKGTDTQYF. V and J are TRBV5-5 and TRBJ2-3; D gene uncertain. V gave up 4 bases and J gave up 1 base, with 10 bases separating them. The CDR3 is 14 amino acids. Germline lookup yields CDR1 SGHKS and CDR2 YYEKEE (reference sequence).

The rearrangement uses TRBV19 and TRBJ2-2; the match to TRBD2 covers 8 bases. With 7 bases clipped from V and 7 bases from J, the junction kept 14 bases outside the gene matches. The germline V gene has CDR1 LNHDA and CDR2 SQIVND (reference sequence). There are 16 residues in the CDR3. The CDR3 DNA is TGTGCCAGTATGAAAGAGGGGGTAGCGGGGATCGGGGAGCTGTTTTTT. Translating gives CASMKEGVAGIGELFF. The whole variable domain, remainder taken from reference TRBV19 and TRBJ2-2, is DGGITQSPKYLFRKEGQNVTLSCEQNLNHDAMYWYRQDPGQGLRLIYYSQIVNDFQKGDIAEGYSVSREKKESFPLTVTSAQKNPTAFYLCASMKEGVAGIGELFFGEGSRLTVL.

The chain's CDR3 is CAISHGTGTNEKLFF. The CDR3 bases are TGTGCCATCAGCCACGGGACAGGGACTAATGAAAAACTGTTTTTT. The chain joins TRBV10-3 to TRBJ1-4; 9 bases align to TRBD1. Trimming cost V 6 bases and J 2 bases; bases outside gene matches: 4. The CDR3 spans 15 residues. Germline V gene lookup returns CDR1 ENHRY and CDR2 SYGVKD.

The chain recombines TRBV30 with TRBJ2-7, with D possibly TRBD2 on 6 matching bases. This CDR3 has 15 residues. Between the trimmed V and J ends, which lost 5 bases and 2 bases, there was a span of 19 bases. CDR1 and CDR2 from the germline V gene are GTSNPN and SVGIG (reference sequence). CDR3 protein: CAWAGGLGATYEQYF. Here the CDR3 DNA reads TGTGCCTGGGCCGGAGGGCTTGGGGCAACCTACGAGCAGTACTTC.

The CDR3 DNA sequence: TGTGCCATCAGCTCGACAGGTTACGAGGGGTACTTC. It is translated as CAISSTGYEGYF. V and J are TRBV10-3 and TRBJ2-7, with D possibly being TRBD1 (6 bases). Germline V CDR1 and CDR2: ENHRY, SYGVKD. The CDR3 runs 12 residues. Trimming shortened V by 6 bases and J by 12 bases, and 18 bases separated the two germline ends.

This rearrangement joins TRBV18 to TRBJ2-1, with a possible D match to TRBD2 (5 bases). Germline values: CDR1 KGHSH, CDR2 LQKENI. CDR3 length equals 13 residues. Trimming took off 3 bases at V and 6 bases at J, with 9 bases between the two ends. The CDR3: CASSPPGVNEQFF. The CDR3, as DNA: TGTGCCAGCTCACCCCCCGGGGTCAATGAGCAGTTCTTC.

This clone occurred a few times. Compared with germline, one end of the junction differs, possibly owing to a read error. This sample includes further DNA sequences coding for the same CDR3. This rearrangement joins TRBV7-7 to TRBJ2-2, with 10 positions matching TRBD2. The CDR3 is 16 amino acids. Germline lookup yields CDR1 SSHAT and CDR2 FNYEAQ (reference sequence). The CDR3 sequence: CASSPTGTSVTGELFF. The CDR3 coding sequence is TGTGCTAGCAGCCCCACCGGGACTAGCGTGACCGGGGAGCTGTTTTTT.

This clone was detected only once. The gene calls are TRBV30 and TRBJ1-3, with 8 positions matching TRBD1. CDR1 is GTSNPN, CDR2 SVGIG, per germline (reference sequence). Trimming at V came to 3 bases and at J to 1 base, leaving 5 bases not matched to a gene. The CDR3 spans 15 residues. CDR3 nucleotide sequence: TGTGCCTGGAGGGAAACAGGGGGATCTGGAAACACCATATATTTT. Translated: CAWRETGGSGNTIYF.

This chain joins TRBV20-1 and TRBJ1-1; D gene uncertain. Trimming cost V 6 bases and J 5 bases, with 10 bases left between them. This CDR3 spans 11 amino acids. CDR1 DFQATT and CDR2 SNEGSKA come from the germline V gene (reference sequence). CDR3 amino acids: CSARLVTEAFF. The DNA for the CDR3 is TGCAGTGCAAGGCTAGTAACTGAAGCTTTCTTT.